Below are 27 T cell receptor beta chains sequenced from a single sample in a study of TIL therapy for anti-PD-1-resistant metastatic lung cancer. The libraries were made with immunoSEQ v3. Profiling relied on immunoSEQ multiplex PCR, and the TCRdb table lists in-frame clones only, not all of them. The sample lists about 2,000 clones, approximately 87% occurring once. Described time point: pre-treatment sample, taken before nivolumab and TIL therapy. Most excised metastases sampled were pleural nodules or supraclavicular lymph nodes. The starting material was tumor tissue, obtained at baseline. These receptors all stem from a person aged 30 to 80 with non-small cell lung cancer.

The CDR3 DNA sequence: TGTGCCAGCAGCGACGGCTTCCAGGGGGCCACAGATACGCAGTATTTT. Its protein product is CASSDGFQGATDTQYF. The V gene is TRBV7-9, the J gene TRBJ2-3; 8 bases match TRBD1. The V gene's germline CDR1 is SEHNR and CDR2 FQNEAQ (reference sequence). The CDR3 spans 16 residues. V shed 5 bases, J shed 2 bases, and the junction held 9 bases outside the gene matches.

In regard to this clone: At the DNA level, this CDR3 is encoded by other sequences in the same sample as well. The rearrangement links TRBV19 to TRBJ1-1; 9 bases agree with TRBD1. The V gene end was trimmed by 0 bases and the J gene end by 11 bases; junction bases not matched to a gene: 16. CDR3 length equals 17 residues. Looked up from germline, CDR1 is LNHDA and CDR2 is SQIVND (reference sequence). DNA of the CDR3: TGTGCCAGTAGTATAGAAGTAGGGGACAGGGAGGACCGAAAGGCTTTCTTT. Encoded protein: CASSIEVGDREDRKAFF.

The chain couples TRBV6-5 to TRBJ1-2, with no clear D. Germline V lookup: CDR1 MNHEY, CDR2 SVGAGI. V lost 6 bases, J lost 2 bases, and 7 bases lay in between. The CDR3 consists of 12 residues. CDR3 residues: CASRSANYGYTF. DNA for the CDR3: TGTGCCAGCAGGTCGGCCAACTATGGCTACACCTTC.

This clone was recorded a few times. V is TRBV6-4 and J is TRBJ2-2, with 9 bases matching TRBD2. CDR3 size: 15 residues. The trim removed 0 bases at V and 4 bases at J, leaving 0 bases unmatched. The V gene's germline CDR1 is MRHNA and CDR2 SNTAGT. The DNA for the CDR3 is TGTGCCAGCAGTGACTCTAGCGGGAGCACCGGGGAGCTGTTTTTT. It is translated as CASSDSSGSTGELFF.

The chain carries TRBV7-6 and TRBJ2-1; tentatively, D is TRBD2 (6 bases). The V gene's germline CDR1 is SGHVS and CDR2 FNYEAQ. Trimming stripped 6 bases from V and 1 base from J, with 19 bases between. The CDR3 contains 17 residues. CDR3 sequence reads: CASRQGLARTSYNEQFF. The CDR3 DNA follows: TGTGCCAGCAGACAAGGGCTAGCGAGAACATCCTACAATGAGCAGTTCTTC.

The CDR3 DNA follows: TGTGCCAGCCTCCGGGACAGAGGACTGGCTGAGCAGTTCTTC. Protein: CASLRDRGLAEQFF. This sequence joins TRBV5-8 and TRBJ2-1; 7 nucleotides line up with TRBD1. V lost 7 bases to trimming and J lost 9 bases; unmatched junction nucleotides: 13. The CDR3 is made up of 14 amino acids. Germline V gives CDR1 SGHTS, CDR2 YDEGEE.

Remarks on this clone: The same CDR3 also results from other DNA sequences found in this sample. The J gene is TRBJ2-1, the V gene TRBV18, with D possibly matching TRBD1 (6 bases). V was shortened by 4 bases and J by 0 bases, with 10 bases between the two germline ends. This CDR3 comprises 15 residues. Germline-derived CDR1 and CDR2 are KGHSH and LQKENI. CDR3 nucleotides: TGTGCCAGCTCACTGAGACAGGACTCCTACAATGAGCAGTTCTTC. Translation gives CASSLRQDSYNEQFF.

The CDR3 loop is CASSQTSGTGDHEQYF. Written as DNA, the CDR3 is TGTGCCAGTAGTCAGACCTCCGGGACAGGGGACCACGAGCAGTACTTC. The chain links TRBV19 to TRBJ2-7; 10 nucleotides align to TRBD1. CDR3 length equals 16 residues. Germline V gene lookup returns CDR1 LNHDA and CDR2 SQIVND (reference sequence). Trimming removed 5 bases from V and 5 bases from J; junction bases left unmatched: 12.

This clone has just one count. This chain links TRBV6-1 with TRBJ2-3; D is unresolved. V lost 4 bases and J 0 bases, leaving 11 bases between the germline ends. The germline V gene has CDR1 MNHNS and CDR2 SASEGT. The CDR3 extends over 15 amino acids. The CDR3 protein is CASSGIRPSTDTQYF. The DNA for the CDR3 is TGTGCCAGCAGTGGAATCCGCCCTAGCACAGATACGCAGTATTTT.

In this sample, this clone turned up once. The chain joins TRBV11-1 to TRBJ1-6, with D perhaps TRBD1 (5 bases). The V and J ends lost 5 bases and 6 bases respectively, with 11 bases between them. Looked up from germline, CDR1 is SGHAT and CDR2 is FQDESV (reference sequence). This CDR3 has 14 amino acids. CDR3 coding DNA: TGTGCCAGCAGCGTGGGACTGATTAATTCACCCCTCCACTTT. It codes for CASSVGLINSPLHF.

The chain links TRBV9 to TRBJ1-1, with 9 bases lining up with TRBD1. This CDR3 comprises 15 residues. Germline-derived CDR1 and CDR2 are SGDLS and YYNGEE. The V segment lost 4 bases and the J segment 4 bases; nucleotides outside the gene matches: 8. CDR3 sequence reads: CASSQGQGWSTEAFF. The CDR3 bases are TGTGCCAGCAGCCAAGGACAGGGGTGGTCCACTGAAGCTTTCTTT.

The J gene is TRBJ2-1, the V gene TRBV4-1; 7 bases match TRBD2. The CDR3 extends over 17 amino acids. Looked up from germline, CDR1 is MGHRA and CDR2 is YSYEKL. J lost 6 bases, V lost 2 bases, and 13 bases had no gene match. CDR3 DNA sequence: TGCGCCAGCAGCCAAATGGGGCGGCGCGGGAGTGGCAATGAGCAGTTCTTC. Translated: CASSQMGRRGSGNEQFF.

J is TRBJ2-1 and V is TRBV5-1; possible D gene TRBD1, 5 bases. The CDR3 sequence is 13 residues long. Germline-derived CDR1 and CDR2 are SGHRS and YFSETQ. V shed 4 bases and J shed 4 bases, with 9 bases lying between them. The CDR3 loop reads CASSGDRYNEQFF. The CDR3 DNA reads TGCGCCAGCAGCGGCGACAGATACAATGAGCAGTTCTTC.

This clone showed up just once. V usage is TRBV10-2 and J usage is TRBJ2-1; the match to TRBD2 covers 10 bases. V dropped 4 bases and J dropped 5; count of bases not matched to a gene: 5. The V gene's germline CDR1 is WSHSY and CDR2 SAAADI. The CDR3 extends over 15 amino acids. CDR3 nucleotides: TGCGCCAGCAGTGTAAAGCGGGAGGGGGACAATGAGCAGTTCTTC. Residues: CASSVKREGDNEQFF.

The chain has TRBV7-9 and TRBJ2-2; perhaps TRBD1 as D (6 bases). Trimming took off 6 bases at V and 1 base at J, with 9 bases between the two ends. CDR3 length: 14 amino acids. Germline V gene sequence: CDR1 SEHNR, CDR2 FQNEAQ (reference sequence). The CDR3 here is CASSPTGNTGELFF. In nucleotides, the CDR3 is TGTGCCAGCAGTCCGACAGGGAACACCGGGGAGCTGTTTTTT.

The chain joins TRBV19 to TRBJ1-6; no definite D call. Trimming cost V 3 bases and J 7 bases, with 10 bases left between them. Germline V gene sequence: CDR1 LNHDA, CDR2 SQIVND (reference sequence). The CDR3 runs to 14 residues. CDR3 region: CASSINLQNSPLHF. CDR3 in DNA: TGTGCCAGTAGTATTAATCTTCAGAATTCACCCCTCCACTTT.

The gene calls are TRBV19 and TRBJ2-3, with D hard to call. CDR3 length: 12 amino acids. V was shortened by 5 bases and J by 6 bases, with 9 bases between the two germline ends. CDR1 is LNHDA, CDR2 SQIVND, per germline (reference sequence). The DNA of the CDR3 is TGTGCCAGTAGTCCGCAGTCGGATACGCAGTATTTT. Protein: CASSPQSDTQYF. Variable domain in full (rest from reference TRBV19 and TRBJ2-3): DGGITQSPKYLFRKEGQNVTLSCEQNLNHDAMYWYRQDPGQGLRLIYYSQIVNDFQKGDIAEGYSVSREKKESFPLTVTSAQKNPTAFYLCASSPQSDTQYFGPGTRLTVL.

The rearrangement links TRBV7-9 to TRBJ1-1; D is uncertain. V lost 7 bases and J 1 base, leaving 7 bases between the germline ends. Germline CDR1 and CDR2: SEHNR and FQNEAQ (reference sequence). The CDR3 extends over 12 amino acids. The CDR3 DNA follows: TGTGCCAGCATGCACTGGAACACTGAAGCTTTCTTT. Translated, it gives CASMHWNTEAFF.

This chain links TRBV4-3 with TRBJ2-1; 9 nucleotides align to TRBD2. Germline V CDR1 and CDR2: LGHNA, YSLEER. V lost 1 base, J lost 5 bases, and 6 bases stayed unmatched. The CDR3 length is 16 residues. The DNA of the CDR3 is TGCGCCAGCAGCCAAGGTATAGCGGGAGAGGACAATGAGCAGTTCTTC. It codes for CASSQGIAGEDNEQFF.

This rearrangement joins TRBV7-3 to TRBJ2-5; tentative D call: TRBD1 (6 bases). Germline CDR1 is SGHTA and CDR2 is FQGTGA. V gave up 5 bases and J gave up 3 bases, with 19 bases separating them. The CDR3 is 16 amino acids. The CDR3, as DNA: TGTGCCAGCAGCCCAGGATTAGCGCCAGGGGAAGAGACCCAGTACTTC. Amino acids: CASSPGLAPGEETQYF.

The chain combines TRBV20-1 with TRBJ1-4; D gene unclear. The length of the CDR3 is 11 residues. Trimming left V 3 bases short and J 7 bases short, with 6 bases between. Germline CDR1 DFQATT, CDR2 SNEGSKA (reference sequence). The CDR3 loop reads CSARVSEKLFF. In DNA, the CDR3 is TGCAGTGCTAGGGTTTCTGAAAAACTGTTTTTT.

V and J are TRBV6-1 and TRBJ2-7, with no clear D. The CDR3 runs 16 residues. V lost 3 bases and J lost 0, with 15 bases in between. Germline values: CDR1 MNHNS, CDR2 SASEGT. The CDR3 nucleotides are TGTGCCAGCAGTGAGACTTATGGCGCCAGCTCCTACGAGCAGTACTTC. Encoded protein: CASSETYGASSYEQYF.

There are a few counts of this clone. The chain recombines TRBV2 with TRBJ2-7; tentatively, D is TRBD1 (6 bases). The germline V and J ends were trimmed by 7 bases and 1 base, with 11 bases remaining between them. This CDR3 region has 13 residues. The germline V gene has CDR1 SNHLY and CDR2 FYNNEI. CDR3 sequence (DNA): TGTGCCAGCACTGGACAGACGTCCTACGAGCAGTACTTC. Residues: CASTGQTSYEQYF.

This rearrangement joins TRBV29-1 to TRBJ2-1; D is unresolved. CDR1 is SQVTM, CDR2 ANQGSEA, per germline. The CDR3 consists of 16 residues. V shed 0 bases and J shed 7 bases, with 19 bases lying between them. CDR3 sequence: CSVEENRKIGWNEQFF. CDR3 nucleotides: TGCAGCGTTGAAGAAAATAGGAAGATCGGGTGGAATGAGCAGTTCTTC.

The V call is TRBV5-1, the J call TRBJ2-5; no clear D gene. CDR3 size: 11 residues. V was cut by 0 bases and J by 3 bases, with 0 bases left in between. CDR1 is SGHRS, CDR2 YFSETQ, per germline. CDR3 region: CASSLEETQYF. CDR3 nucleotides: TGCGCCAGCAGCTTGGAAGAGACCCAGTACTTC.

J is TRBJ2-3 and V is TRBV29-1; TRBD2 aligns across 13 bases. CDR3 size: 16 residues. V lost 7 bases to trimming and J lost 2 bases; unmatched junction nucleotides: 9. Germline V CDR1 and CDR2: SQVTM, ANQGSEA. CDR3 sequence reads: CSGSLGLAGYTDTQYF. The CDR3 DNA reads as TGCAGCGGTTCTTTGGGACTAGCGGGATACACAGATACGCAGTATTTT.

The chain links TRBV7-2 to TRBJ1-2; no clear D gene. The CDR3 contains 14 residues. Trimming left V 4 bases short and J 4 bases short, with 13 bases between. Germline-derived CDR1 and CDR2 are SGHTA and FQGNSA. CDR3 sequence reads: CASSSNHNSYGYTF. CDR3 bases: TGTGCCAGCAGCTCCAACCATAATTCCTATGGCTACACCTTC. Together with reference TRBV7-2 and TRBJ1-2, the CDR3 gives the full variable domain: GAGVSQSPSNKVTEKGKDVELRCDPISGHTALYWYRQSLGQGLEFLIYFQGNSAPDKSGLPSDRFSAERTGGSVSTLTIQRTQQEDSAVYLCASSSNHNSYGYTFGSGTRLTVV.